The subject of this entry is one TCR beta chain. Sequenced by immunoSEQ multiplex PCR; TCRdb stores in-frame clones only, minus some. The repertoire consists of around 180,000 clones, with 74% occurring once and the leading ten covering 2.5% to 3%. This entry comes from a study of blood T cell repertoires in COVID-19. Study context: The study drew acute and convalescent COVID-19 samples from the United States, Italy and Spain.

The germline CDR1 and CDR2 sequences are LGHNA and YNFKEQ. The CDR3 is 13 residues long. V was shortened by 3 bases and J by 5 bases, with 10 bases between the two germline ends. This chain joins TRBV4-2 and TRBJ2-5, with D maybe TRBD1 (5 bases). The clonotype originates from a woman aged 80 or over with acute or convalescent COVID-19. The sequencing sample was made of peripheral blood. The CDR3 DNA reads as TGTGCCAGCAGCCAGACAGACGGGGAGACCCAGTACTTC. It is translated as CASSQTDGETQYF.